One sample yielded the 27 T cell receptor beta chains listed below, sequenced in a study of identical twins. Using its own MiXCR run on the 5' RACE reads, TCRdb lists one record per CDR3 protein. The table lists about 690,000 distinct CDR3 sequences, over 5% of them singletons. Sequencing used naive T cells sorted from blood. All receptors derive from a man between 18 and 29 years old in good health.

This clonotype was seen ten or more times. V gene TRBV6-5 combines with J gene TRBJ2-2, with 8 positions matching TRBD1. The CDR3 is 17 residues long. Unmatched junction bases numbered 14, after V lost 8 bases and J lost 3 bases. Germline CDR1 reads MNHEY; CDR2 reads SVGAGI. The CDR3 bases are TGTGCCAGCGGTCCATTGGACAGGGTAGAGCACACCGGGGAGCTGTTTTTT. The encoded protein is CASGPLDRVEHTGELFF.

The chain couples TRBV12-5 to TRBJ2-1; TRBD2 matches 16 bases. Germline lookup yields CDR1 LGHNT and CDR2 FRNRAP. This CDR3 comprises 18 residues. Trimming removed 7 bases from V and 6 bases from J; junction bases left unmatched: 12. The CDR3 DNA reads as TGTGCTAGTGCCCTGGGACTAGCGGGAGGGCCGGGTTTCAATGAGCAGTTCTTC. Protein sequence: CASALGLAGGPGFNEQFF.

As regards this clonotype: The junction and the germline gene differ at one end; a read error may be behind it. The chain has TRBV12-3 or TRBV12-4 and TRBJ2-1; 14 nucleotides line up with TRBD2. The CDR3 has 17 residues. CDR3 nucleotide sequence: TGTGCCAGCGGGGGACAGGGACTAGCGGGAGCCTATAATGAGCAGTTCTTC. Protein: CASGGQGLAGAYNEQFF.

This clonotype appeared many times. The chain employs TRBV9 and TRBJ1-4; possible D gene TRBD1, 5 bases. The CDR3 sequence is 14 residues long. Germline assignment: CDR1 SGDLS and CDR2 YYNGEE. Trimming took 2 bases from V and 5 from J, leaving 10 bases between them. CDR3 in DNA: TGTGCCAGCAGCGTGGGGGTCTGGAATGAAAAACTGTTTTTT. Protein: CASSVGVWNEKLFF.

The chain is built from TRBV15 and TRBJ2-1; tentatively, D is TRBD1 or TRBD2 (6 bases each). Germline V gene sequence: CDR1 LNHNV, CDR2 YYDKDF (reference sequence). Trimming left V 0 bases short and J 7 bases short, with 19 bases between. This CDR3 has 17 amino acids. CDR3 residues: CATSRDPGVADGNEQFF. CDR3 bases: TGTGCCACCAGCAGAGATCCAGGGGTAGCGGACGGGAATGAGCAGTTCTTC.

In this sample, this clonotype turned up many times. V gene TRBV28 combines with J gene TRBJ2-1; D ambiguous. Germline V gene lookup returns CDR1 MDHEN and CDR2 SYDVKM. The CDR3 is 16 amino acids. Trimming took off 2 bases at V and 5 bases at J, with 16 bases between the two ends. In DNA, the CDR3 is TGTGCCAGCAGTTTAAGAATCTCTTACCCCCACAATGAGCAGTTCTTC. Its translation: CASSLRISYPHNEQFF.

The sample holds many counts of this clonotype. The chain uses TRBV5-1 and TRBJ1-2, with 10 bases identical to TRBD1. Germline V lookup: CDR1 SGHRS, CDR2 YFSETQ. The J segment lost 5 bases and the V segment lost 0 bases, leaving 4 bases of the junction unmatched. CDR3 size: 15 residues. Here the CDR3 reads CASSLEGQGSYGYTF. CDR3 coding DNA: TGCGCCAGCAGCTTGGAGGGACAGGGGTCTTATGGCTACACCTTC.

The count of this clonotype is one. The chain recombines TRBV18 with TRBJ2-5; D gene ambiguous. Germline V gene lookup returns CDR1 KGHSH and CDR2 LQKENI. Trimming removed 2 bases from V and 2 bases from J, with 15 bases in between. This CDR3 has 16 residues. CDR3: CASSPNRVRSQETQYF. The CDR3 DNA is TGTGCCAGCTCACCAAATAGAGTTAGGTCACAAGAGACCCAGTACTTC.

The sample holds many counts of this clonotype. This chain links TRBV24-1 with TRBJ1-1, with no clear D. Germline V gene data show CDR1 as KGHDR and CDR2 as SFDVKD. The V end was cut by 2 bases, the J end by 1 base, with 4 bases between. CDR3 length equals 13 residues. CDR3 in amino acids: CATSDSGNTEAFF. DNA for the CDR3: TGTGCCACCAGTGATTCGGGGAACACTGAAGCTTTCTTT.

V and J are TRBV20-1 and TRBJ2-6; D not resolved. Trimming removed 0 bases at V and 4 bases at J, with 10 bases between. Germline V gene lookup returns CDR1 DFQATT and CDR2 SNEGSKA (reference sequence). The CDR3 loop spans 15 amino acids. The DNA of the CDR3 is TGCAGTGCTAGAGATCGGCGATCGGGGGCCAACGTCCTGACTTTC. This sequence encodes CSARDRRSGANVLTF.

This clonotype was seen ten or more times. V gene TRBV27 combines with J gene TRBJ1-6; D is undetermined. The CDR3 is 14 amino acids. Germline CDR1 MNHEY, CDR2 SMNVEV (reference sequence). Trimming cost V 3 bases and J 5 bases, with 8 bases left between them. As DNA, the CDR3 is TGTGCCAGCAGTTTTTGGCCAAATAATTCACCCCTCCACTTT. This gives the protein CASSFWPNNSPLHF.

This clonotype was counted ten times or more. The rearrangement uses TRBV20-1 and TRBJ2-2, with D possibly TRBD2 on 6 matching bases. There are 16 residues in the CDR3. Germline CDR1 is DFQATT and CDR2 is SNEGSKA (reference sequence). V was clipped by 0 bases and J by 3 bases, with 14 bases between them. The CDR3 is CSARDLGGTYTGELFF. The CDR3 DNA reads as TGCAGTGCTAGAGATCTCGGCGGGACCTACACCGGGGAGCTGTTTTTT.

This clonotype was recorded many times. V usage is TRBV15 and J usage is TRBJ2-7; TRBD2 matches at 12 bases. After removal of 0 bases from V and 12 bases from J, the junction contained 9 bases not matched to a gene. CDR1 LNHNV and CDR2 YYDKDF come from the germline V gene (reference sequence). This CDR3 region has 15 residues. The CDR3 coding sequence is TGTGCCACCAGCAGAGAGGCTAGCGGGAGGGGGTCGCGGTACTTC. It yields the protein CATSREASGRGSRYF.

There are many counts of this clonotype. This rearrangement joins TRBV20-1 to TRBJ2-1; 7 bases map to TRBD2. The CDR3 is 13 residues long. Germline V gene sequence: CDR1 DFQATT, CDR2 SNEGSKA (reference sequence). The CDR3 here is CSPGAGTYNEQFF. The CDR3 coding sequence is TGCAGCCCTGGAGCGGGAACATACAATGAGCAGTTCTTC.

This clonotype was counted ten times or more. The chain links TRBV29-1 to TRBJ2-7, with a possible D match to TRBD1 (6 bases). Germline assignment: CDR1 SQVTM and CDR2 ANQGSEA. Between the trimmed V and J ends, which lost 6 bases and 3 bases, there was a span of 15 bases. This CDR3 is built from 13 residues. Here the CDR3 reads CSVVQGNYYEQYF. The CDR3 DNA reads TGCAGCGTAGTACAGGGCAACTACTACGAGCAGTACTTC.

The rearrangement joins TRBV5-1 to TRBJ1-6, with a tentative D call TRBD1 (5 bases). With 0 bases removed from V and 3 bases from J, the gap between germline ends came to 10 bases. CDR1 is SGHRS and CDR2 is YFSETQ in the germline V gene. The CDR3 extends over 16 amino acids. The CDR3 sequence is CASSLERGDYNSPLHF. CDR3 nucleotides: TGCGCCAGCAGCTTGGAGCGGGGGGACTATAATTCACCCCTCCACTTT.

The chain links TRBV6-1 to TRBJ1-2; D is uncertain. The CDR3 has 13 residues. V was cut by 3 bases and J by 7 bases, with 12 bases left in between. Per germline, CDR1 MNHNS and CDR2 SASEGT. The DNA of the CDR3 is TGTGCCAGCAGTGAGCTCAAGGGTGGTGGCTACACCTTC. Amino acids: CASSELKGGGYTF.

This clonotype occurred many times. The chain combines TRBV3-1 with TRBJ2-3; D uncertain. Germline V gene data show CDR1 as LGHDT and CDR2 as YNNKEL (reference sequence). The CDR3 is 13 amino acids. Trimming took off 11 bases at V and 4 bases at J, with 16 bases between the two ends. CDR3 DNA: TGTGCCGTAGCTTATAGCAGCGCAGATACGCAGTATTTT. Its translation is CAVAYSSADTQYF.

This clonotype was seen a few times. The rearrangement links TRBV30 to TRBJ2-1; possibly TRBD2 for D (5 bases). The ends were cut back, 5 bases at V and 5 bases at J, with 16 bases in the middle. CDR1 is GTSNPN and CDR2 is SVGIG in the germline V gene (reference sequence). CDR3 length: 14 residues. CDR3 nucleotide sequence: TGTGCCTGGCATCGTGAGGGTAGACACAATGAGCAGTTCTTC. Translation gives CAWHREGRHNEQFF.

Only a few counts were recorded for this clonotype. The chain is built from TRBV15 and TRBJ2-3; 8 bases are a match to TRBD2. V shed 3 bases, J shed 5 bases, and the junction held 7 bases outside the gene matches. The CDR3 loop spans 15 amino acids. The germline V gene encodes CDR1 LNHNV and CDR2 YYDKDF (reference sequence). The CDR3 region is CATSSPSGFEDTQYF. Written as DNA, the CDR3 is TGTGCCACCAGCAGCCCTAGCGGGTTTGAAGATACGCAGTATTTT.

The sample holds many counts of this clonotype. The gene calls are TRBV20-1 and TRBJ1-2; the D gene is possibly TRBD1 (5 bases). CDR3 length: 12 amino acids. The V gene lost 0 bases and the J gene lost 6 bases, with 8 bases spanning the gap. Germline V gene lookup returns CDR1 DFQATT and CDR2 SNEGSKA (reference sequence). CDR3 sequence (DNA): TGCAGTGCTAGAGAAGAGGGACATGGCTACACCTTC. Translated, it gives CSAREEGHGYTF.

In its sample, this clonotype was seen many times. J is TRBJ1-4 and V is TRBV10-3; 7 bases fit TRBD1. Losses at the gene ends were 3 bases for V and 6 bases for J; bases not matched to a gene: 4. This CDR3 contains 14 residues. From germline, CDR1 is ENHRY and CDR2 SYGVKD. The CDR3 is CAISEGTEYEKLFF. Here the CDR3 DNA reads TGTGCCATCAGTGAAGGGACAGAGTATGAAAAACTGTTTTTT.

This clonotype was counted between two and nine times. The CDR3 DNA reads TGTGCCAGCAGTTTCCACCGCAGCGGGTTTACCCTCCACTTT. Residues: CASSFHRSGFTLHF. This chain joins TRBV12-3 or TRBV12-4 and TRBJ1-6; D not resolved. V lost 3 bases and J lost 14, with 17 bases in between. CDR3 length: 14 amino acids.

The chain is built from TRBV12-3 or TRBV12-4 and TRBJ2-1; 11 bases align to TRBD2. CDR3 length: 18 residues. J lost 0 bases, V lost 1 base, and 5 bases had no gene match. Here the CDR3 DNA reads TGTGCCAGCAGTTTAGGACTAGCGGGGTCTAGCTCCTACAATGAGCAGTTCTTC. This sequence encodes CASSLGLAGSSSYNEQFF.

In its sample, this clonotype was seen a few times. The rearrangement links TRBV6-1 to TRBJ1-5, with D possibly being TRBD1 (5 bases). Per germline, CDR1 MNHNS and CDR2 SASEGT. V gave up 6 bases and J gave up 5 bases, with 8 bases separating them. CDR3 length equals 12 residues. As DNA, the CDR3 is TGTGCCAGCAGCGCAGGGCATCAGCCCCAGCATTTT. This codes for CASSAGHQPQHF.

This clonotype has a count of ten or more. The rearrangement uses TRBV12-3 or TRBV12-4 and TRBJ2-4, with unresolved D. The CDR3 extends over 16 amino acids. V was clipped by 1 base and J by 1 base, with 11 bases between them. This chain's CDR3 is CASSLGSNLAKNIQYF. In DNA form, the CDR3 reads TGTGCCAGCAGTTTAGGCAGTAACCTTGCCAAAAACATTCAGTACTTC.

CDR3 nucleotides: TGTGCCAGCAGTCCTAAGTCTAGCGGGAACTACAATGAGCAGTTCTTC. Translated, it gives CASSPKSSGNYNEQFF. The genes are TRBV7-9 and TRBJ2-1; 9 bases agree with TRBD2. Germline CDR1 SEHNR, CDR2 FQNEAQ (reference sequence). J was trimmed by 3 bases and V by 6 bases; bases with no gene match: 9. CDR3 length: 16 residues.